A single T cell receptor beta chain is shown here with its context. Its antigen remains undetermined. Base qualities are not provided; no much larger clone lies one nucleotide away. Peripheral blood CD8+ and CD4+ T cells from healthy donors, Susac syndrome patients and multiple sclerosis patients were profiled by high-throughput TCR beta sequencing. The Susac syndrome patients fulfilled recently defined diagnostic criteria for definite or probable disease. Bulk CD8+ and CD4+ T cells were purified by magnetic negative isolation, while CD8+ TEMRA cells were enriched using FACS. Blood was drawn into EDTA tubes, processed within 24 hours, and PBMCs were isolated by density gradient centrifugation. PBMCs destined for TCR sequencing were cryopreserved in liquid nitrogen and later thawed in a 37 °C water bath. The sorted or isolated CD4+, CD8+ and CD8+ TEMRA cells had a purity of 90% or higher. These data are taken from a study of CD8 T cells in Susac syndrome (dated by TCRdb to between 2018 and 2021). About the investigation overall: Among the Susac syndrome patients who were sequenced, clinically active disease was present in six and clinical remission was observed in 8 or 9. Susac syndrome patients were therapy-naive, on corticosteroids (some also receiving IVIg), or on IVIg alone at blood withdrawal. Repertoire sequencing was used to test whether CD8+ T cell activation and differentiation in Susac syndrome was antigen driven.

The CDR3 spans 16 residues, from the cysteine through the phenylalanine. Only the CDR3 region is kept as DNA, spanning 48 bases read in frame from base 1. From a lookup of the germline V gene (reference sequence), CDR1 and CDR2 are LGHDT and YNNKEL. Cut back by 0 bases and 0 bases, the V and J ends lie 9 bases apart. What the work shows at the level of the full study, not this receptor alone: The number of individuals in the TCR sequencing and HLA analysis was acknowledged as relatively small. The CD4+ T cell repertoire of patients with Susac syndrome showed no detectable clonal expansion.

RNA was extracted with the RNeasy kit and roughly 0.45 to 1 ug was reverse transcribed using random hexamers. The immunoSEQ multiplex PCR assay, covering 54 Vbeta and 13 Jbeta segments, was used to amplify TCR beta CDR3 regions. To correct PCR amplification bias, a synthetic template baseline was used for both primer optimization and computational correction. Per the source publication's procedure: Reads were assigned to V, D and J genes according to IMGT and analyzed in immunoSEQ Analyzer, with only productive sequences retained. To calculate clonality, Shannon entropy was normalized by log2 of the number of productive unique sequences and then subtracted from one. Public and private clones were assessed among the 100 most prevalent clones of each patient and control. Clones were defined as Susac-specific when absent from the healthy and MS cohorts, from fewer than 1,200 published viral clones and from other ImmuneACCESS disease sequences. The public reads were reanalyzed by TCRdb: fastp trimming at Q25, MiXCR alignment, in-frame beta chains only. Identical CDR3 protein sequences are pooled into one entry, listed with their most common genes and DNA. The V and J calls follow TCRdb's processing rather than the paper's. A total of under 200,000 distinct CDR3 sequences appear in this sample, under 95% of them only once. Clones ranked in the top ten supply 0.12% of the sample.

The receptor comes from a human donor with Susac syndrome. This receptor chain uses TRBV3-1 and TRBJ2-1, with the D gene call left open. The sample was CD4+ T cells from PBMCs. The DNA sequence is as follows: TGTGCCAGCAGCCAAGATATAGCCGCCTCCTACAATGAGCAGTTCTTC. Its translation reads: CASSQDIAASYNEQFF.